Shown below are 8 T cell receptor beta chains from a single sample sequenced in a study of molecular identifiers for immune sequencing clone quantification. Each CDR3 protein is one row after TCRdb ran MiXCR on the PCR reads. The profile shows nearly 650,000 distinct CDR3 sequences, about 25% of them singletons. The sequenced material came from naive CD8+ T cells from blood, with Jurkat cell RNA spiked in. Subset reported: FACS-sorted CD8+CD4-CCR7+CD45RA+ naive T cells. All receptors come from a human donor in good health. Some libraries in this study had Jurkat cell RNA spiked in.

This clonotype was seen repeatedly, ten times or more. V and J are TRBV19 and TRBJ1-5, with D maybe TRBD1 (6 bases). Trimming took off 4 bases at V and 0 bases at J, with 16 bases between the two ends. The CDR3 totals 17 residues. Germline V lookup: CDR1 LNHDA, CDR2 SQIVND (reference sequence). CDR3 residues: CASSNGTNSISNQPQHF. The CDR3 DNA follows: TGTGCCAGTAGTAACGGGACAAACTCTATTAGCAATCAGCCCCAGCATTTT.

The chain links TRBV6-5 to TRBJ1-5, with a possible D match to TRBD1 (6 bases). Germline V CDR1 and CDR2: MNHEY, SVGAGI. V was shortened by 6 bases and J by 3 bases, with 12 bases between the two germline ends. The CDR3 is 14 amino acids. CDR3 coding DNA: TGTGCCAGCAGCCAACAGGGATTCAATCAGCCCCAGCATTTT. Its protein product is CASSQQGFNQPQHF.

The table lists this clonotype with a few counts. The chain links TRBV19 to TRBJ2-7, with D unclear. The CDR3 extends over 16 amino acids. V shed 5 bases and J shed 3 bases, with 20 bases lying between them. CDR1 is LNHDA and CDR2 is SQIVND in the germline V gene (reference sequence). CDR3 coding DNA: TGTGCCAGTAGTCTGATGGAACAATCTACGGGCTACGAGCAGTACTTC. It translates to CASSLMEQSTGYEQYF. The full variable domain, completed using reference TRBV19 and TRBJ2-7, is DGGITQSPKYLFRKEGQNVTLSCEQNLNHDAMYWYRQDPGQGLRLIYYSQIVNDFQKGDIAEGYSVSREKKESFPLTVTSAQKNPTAFYLCASSLMEQSTGYEQYFGPGTRLTVT.

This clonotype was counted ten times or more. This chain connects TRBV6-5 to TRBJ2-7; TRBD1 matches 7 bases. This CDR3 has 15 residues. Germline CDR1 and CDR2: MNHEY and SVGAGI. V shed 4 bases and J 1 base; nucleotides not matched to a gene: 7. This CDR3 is CASSSDRAASYEQYF. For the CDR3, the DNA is TGTGCCAGCAGTTCAGACAGGGCAGCATCCTACGAGCAGTACTTC.

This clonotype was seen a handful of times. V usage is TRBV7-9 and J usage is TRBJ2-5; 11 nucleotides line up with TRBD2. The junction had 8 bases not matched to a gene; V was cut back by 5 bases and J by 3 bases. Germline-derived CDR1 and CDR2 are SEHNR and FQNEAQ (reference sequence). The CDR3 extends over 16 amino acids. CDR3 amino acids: CASSHEKTSGKETQYF. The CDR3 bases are TGTGCCAGCAGCCATGAAAAGACTAGCGGGAAAGAGACCCAGTACTTC.

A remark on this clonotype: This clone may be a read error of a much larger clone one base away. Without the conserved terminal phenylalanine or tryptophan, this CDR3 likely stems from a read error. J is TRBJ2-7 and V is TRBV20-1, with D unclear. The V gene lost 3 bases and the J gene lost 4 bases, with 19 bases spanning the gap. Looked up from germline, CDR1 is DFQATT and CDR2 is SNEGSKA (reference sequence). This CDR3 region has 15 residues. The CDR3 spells CSARGFVHVGYEQYL. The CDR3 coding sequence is TGCAGTGCTAGGGGGTTCGTACATGTGGGGTACGAGCAGTACCTC.

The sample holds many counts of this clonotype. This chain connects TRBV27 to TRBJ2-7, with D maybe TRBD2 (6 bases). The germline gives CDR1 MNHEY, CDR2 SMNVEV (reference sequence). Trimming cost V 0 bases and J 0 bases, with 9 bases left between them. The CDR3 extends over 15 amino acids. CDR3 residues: CASSLSDGSSYEQYF. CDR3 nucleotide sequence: TGTGCCAGCAGTTTATCGGACGGGAGCTCCTACGAGCAGTACTTC.

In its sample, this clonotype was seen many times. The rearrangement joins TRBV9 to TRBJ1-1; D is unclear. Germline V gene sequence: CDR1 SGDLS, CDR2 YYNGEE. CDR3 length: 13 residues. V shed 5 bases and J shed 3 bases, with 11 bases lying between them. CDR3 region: CASSDKRDTEAFF. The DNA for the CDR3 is TGTGCCAGCAGTGATAAAAGGGACACTGAAGCTTTCTTT.